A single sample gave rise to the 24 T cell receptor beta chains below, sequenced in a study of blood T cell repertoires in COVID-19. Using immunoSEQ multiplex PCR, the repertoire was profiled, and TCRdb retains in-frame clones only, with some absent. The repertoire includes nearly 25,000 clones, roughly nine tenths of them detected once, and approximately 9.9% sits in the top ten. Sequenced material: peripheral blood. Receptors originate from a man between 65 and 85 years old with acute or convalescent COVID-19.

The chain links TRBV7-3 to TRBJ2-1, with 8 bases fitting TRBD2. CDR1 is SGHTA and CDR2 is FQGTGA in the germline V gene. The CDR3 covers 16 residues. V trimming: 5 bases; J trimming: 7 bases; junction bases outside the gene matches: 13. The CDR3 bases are TGTGCCAGCAGCAACTCCGGGACTAGGACGTTAAATGAGCAGTTCTTC. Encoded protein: CASSNSGTRTLNEQFF.

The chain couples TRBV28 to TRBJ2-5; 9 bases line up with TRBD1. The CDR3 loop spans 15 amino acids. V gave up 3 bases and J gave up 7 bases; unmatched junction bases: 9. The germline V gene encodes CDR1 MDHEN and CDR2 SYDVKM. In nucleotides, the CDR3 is TGTGCCAGCAGTTTGGACAGGGGAGGTTACGTGACCCAGTACTTC. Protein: CASSLDRGGYVTQYF.

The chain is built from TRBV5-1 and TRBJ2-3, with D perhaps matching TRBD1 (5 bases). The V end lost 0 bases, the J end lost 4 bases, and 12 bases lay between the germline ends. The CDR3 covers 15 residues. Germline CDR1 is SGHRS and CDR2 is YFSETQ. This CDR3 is CASSLGTGLADTQYF. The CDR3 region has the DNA TGCGCCAGCAGCTTGGGTACAGGCCTCGCAGATACGCAGTATTTT.

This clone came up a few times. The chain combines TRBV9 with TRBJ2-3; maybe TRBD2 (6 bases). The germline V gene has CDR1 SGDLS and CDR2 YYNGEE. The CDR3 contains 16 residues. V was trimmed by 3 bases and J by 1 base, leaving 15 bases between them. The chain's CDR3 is CASSAGLGEGTDTQYF. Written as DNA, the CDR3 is TGTGCCAGCAGCGCCGGCCTAGGGGAGGGCACAGATACGCAGTATTTT.

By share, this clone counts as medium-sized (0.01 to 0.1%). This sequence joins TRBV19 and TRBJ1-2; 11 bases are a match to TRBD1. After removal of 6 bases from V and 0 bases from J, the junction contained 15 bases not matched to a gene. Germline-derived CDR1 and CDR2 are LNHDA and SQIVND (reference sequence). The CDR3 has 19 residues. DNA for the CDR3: TGTGCCAGTAGATCACCGGACAGGGGGCGGACGACGGCTAACTATGGCTACACCTTC. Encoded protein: CASRSPDRGRTTANYGYTF.

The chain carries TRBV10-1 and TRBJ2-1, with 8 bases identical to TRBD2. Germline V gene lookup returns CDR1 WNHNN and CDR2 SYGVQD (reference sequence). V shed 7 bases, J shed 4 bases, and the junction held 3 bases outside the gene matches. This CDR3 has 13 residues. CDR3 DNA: TGCGCCAGCACGGGGGGGGTTTACAATGAGCAGTTCTTC. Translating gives CASTGGVYNEQFF.

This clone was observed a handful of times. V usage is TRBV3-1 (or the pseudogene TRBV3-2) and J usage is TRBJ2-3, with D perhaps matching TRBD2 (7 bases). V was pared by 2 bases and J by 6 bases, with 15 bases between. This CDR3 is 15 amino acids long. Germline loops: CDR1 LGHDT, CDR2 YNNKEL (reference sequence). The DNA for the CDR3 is TGTGCCAGCAGCCAATCCCGGGGGGCAGGGGATACGCAGTATTTT. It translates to CASSQSRGAGDTQYF.

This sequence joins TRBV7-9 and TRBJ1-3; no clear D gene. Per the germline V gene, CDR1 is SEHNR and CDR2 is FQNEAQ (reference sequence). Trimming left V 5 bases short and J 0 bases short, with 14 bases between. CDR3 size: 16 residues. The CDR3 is CASSLQTGSSGNTIYF. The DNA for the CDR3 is TGTGCCAGCAGCCTTCAAACCGGGAGCTCTGGAAACACCATATATTTT.

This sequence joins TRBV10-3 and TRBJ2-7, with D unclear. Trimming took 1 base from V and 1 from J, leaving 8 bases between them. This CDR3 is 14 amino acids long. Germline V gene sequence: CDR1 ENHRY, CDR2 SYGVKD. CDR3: CAISEFGGSYEQYF. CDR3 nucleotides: TGTGCCATCAGTGAGTTCGGCGGTTCCTACGAGCAGTACTTC.

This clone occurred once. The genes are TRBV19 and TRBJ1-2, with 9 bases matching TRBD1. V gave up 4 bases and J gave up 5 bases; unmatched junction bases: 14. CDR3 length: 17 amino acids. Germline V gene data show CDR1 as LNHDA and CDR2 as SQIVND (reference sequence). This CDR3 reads CASSTMRGQGRKYGYTF. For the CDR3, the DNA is TGTGCCAGTAGTACCATGCGGGGACAGGGAAGGAAATATGGCTACACCTTC.

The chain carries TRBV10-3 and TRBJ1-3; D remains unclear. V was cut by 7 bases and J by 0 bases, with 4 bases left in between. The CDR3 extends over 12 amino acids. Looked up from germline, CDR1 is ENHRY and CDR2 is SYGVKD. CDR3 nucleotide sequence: TGTGCCATCAAGCACTCTGGAAACACCATATATTTT. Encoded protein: CAIKHSGNTIYF.

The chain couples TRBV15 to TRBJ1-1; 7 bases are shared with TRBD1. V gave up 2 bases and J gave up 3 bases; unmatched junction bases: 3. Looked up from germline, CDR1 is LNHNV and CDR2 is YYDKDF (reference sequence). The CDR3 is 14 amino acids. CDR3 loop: CATSRQGVDTEAFF. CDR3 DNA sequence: TGTGCCACCAGCAGACAGGGGGTGGACACTGAAGCTTTCTTT. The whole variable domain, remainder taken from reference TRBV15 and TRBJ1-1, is DAMVIQNPRYQVTQFGKPVTLSCSQTLNHNVMYWYQQKSSQAPKLLFHYYDKDFNNEADTPDNFQSRRPNTSFCFLDIRSPGLGDTAMYLCATSRQGVDTEAFFGQGTRLTVV.

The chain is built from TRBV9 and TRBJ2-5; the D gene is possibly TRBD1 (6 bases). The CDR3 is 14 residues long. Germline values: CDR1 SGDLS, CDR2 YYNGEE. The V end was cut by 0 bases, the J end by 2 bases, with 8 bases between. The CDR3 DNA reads TGTGCCAGCAGCGTAGGGGGACAACAAGAGACCCAGTACTTC. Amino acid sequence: CASSVGGQQETQYF.

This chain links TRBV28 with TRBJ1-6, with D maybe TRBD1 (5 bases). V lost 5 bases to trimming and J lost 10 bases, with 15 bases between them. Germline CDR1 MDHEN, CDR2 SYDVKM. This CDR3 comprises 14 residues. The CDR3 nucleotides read TGTGCCAGCAGTGGGGGGGGTTGGGGGTCACCCCTCCACTTT. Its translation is CASSGGGWGSPLHF.

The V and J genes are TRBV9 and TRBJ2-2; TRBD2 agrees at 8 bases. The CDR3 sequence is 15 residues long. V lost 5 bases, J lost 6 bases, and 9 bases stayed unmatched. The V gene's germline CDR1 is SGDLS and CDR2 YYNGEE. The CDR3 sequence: CASSFTSGLAGELFF. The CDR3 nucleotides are TGTGCCAGCAGTTTCACTAGCGGACTAGCCGGGGAGCTGTTTTTT.

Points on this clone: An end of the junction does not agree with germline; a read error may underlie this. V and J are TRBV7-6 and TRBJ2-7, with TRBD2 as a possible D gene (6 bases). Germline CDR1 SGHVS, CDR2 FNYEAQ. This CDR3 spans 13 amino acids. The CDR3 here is CASSLAPEYEQYF. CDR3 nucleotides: TGTGCCAGCAGCCTAGCGCCGGAGTACGAGCAGTACTTC.

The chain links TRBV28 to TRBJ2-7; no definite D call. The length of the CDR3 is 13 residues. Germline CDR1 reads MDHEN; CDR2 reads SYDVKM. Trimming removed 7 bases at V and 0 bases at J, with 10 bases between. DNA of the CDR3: TGTGCCAGCACCGATGCCGGCTCCTACGAGCAGTACTTC. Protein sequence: CASTDAGSYEQYF.

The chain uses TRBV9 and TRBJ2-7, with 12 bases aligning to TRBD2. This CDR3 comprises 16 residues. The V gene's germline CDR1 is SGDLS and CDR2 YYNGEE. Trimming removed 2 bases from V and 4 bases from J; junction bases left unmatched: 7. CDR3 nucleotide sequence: TGTGCCAGCAGCGTTCAATCGACTAGCGGGAGTTACGAGCAGTACTTC. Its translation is CASSVQSTSGSYEQYF. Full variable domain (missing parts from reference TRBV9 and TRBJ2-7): DSGVTQTPKHLITATGQRVTLRCSPRSGDLSVYWYQQSLDQGLQFLIQYYNGEERAKGNILERFSAQQFPDLHSELNLSSLELGDSALYFCASSVQSTSGSYEQYFGPGTRLTVT.

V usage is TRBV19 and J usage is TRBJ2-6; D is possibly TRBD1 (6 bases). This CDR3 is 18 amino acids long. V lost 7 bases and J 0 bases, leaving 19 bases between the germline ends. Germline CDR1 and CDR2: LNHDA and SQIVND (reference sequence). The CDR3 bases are TGTGCCAGTAAGAAGGGGCAGGGGACCCGCTCTGGGGCCAACGTCCTGACTTTC. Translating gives CASKKGQGTRSGANVLTF.

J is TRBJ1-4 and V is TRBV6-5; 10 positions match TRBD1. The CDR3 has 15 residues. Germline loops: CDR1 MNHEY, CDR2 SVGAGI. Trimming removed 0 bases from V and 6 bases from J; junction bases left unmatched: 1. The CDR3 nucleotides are TGTGCCAGCAGTTACTCAGGACAGGGGGATGAAAAACTGTTTTTT. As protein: CASSYSGQGDEKLFF.

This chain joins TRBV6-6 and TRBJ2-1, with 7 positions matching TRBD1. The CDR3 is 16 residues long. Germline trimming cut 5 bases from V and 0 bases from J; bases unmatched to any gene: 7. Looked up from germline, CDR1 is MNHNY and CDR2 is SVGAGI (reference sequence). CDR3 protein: CASSGTGAISYNEQFF. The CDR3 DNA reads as TGTGCCAGCAGTGGAACAGGGGCGATCTCCTACAATGAGCAGTTCTTC.

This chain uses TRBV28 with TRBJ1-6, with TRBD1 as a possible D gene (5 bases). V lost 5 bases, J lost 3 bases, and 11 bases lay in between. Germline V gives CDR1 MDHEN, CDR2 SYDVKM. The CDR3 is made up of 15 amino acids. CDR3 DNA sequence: TGTGCCAGCAGTGGGGGGATTAACTATAATTCACCCCTCCACTTT. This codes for CASSGGINYNSPLHF.

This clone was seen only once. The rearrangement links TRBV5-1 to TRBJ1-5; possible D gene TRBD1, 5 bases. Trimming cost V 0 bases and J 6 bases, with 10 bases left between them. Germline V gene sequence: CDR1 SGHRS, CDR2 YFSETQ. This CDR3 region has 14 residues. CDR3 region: CASSLAGPPQPQHF. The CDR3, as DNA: TGCGCCAGCAGCTTGGCAGGGCCCCCTCAGCCCCAGCATTTT.

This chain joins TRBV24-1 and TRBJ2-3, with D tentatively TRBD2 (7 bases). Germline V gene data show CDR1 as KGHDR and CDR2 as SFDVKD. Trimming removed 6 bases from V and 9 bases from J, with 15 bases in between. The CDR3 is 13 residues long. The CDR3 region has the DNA TGTGCCACCAGTAGGCCAGGGGAGGGCACGCAGTATTTT. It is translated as CATSRPGEGTQYF.